This TCR beta chain was profiled in a study of OX40 agonist ivuxolimab in advanced cancers. Across the study: Treatment received earlier with anti-PD-1, anti-PD-L1 or anti-CTLA-4 agents was allowed, and over 30% had some.

TCRdb's copy holds only in-frame clones and misses some; the assay was immunoSEQ multiplex PCR. The sample lists fewer than 85,000 clones, around 92% occurring once. The ends were cut back, 9 bases at V and 7 bases at J, with 14 bases in the middle. This CDR3 contains 13 residues. In germline, CDR1 is SGHDT, CDR2 YYEEEE. The material sequenced was CD4+ or CD8+ T cells sorted from blood, taken in a trial of the OX40 agonist ivuxolimab. The chain links TRBV5-6 to TRBJ1-6; D not certain. This clonotype was obtained from an adult with an advanced solid tumor such as melanoma, head and neck, liver or kidney cancer. This CDR3 reads CATLNPNNSPLHF. In nucleotides, the CDR3 is TGTGCCACTCTGAACCCGAACAATTCACCCCTCCACTTT.